Shown below are 25 T cell receptor beta chains from a single sample sequenced in a study of blood T cells in healthy people across ages. The second PCR ran roughly 6 to 12 cycles with a sample-barcoded 5' primer and J-beta primers. Via MiXCR, TCRdb re-called the 5' RACE reads, giving one row per CDR3 protein. Among over a million distinct CDR3 sequences listed, less than 50% were seen once. Specimen: blood. These receptors all stem from a woman in her fifties or sixties in good health.

This chain connects TRBV7-8 to TRBJ1-5; D might be TRBD1 (6 bases). Germline lookup yields CDR1 SGHVS and CDR2 FQNEAQ. This CDR3 contains 15 residues. V was cut by 5 bases and J by 6 bases, with 17 bases left in between. The CDR3 region is CASSVMGTGFQPQHF. CDR3 DNA: TGTGCCAGCAGCGTCATGGGAACAGGGTTTCAGCCCCAGCATTTT.

This chain connects TRBV4-2 to TRBJ2-1; D remains unclear. The germline gives CDR1 LGHNA, CDR2 YNFKEQ. The CDR3 totals 17 residues. Trimming left V 3 bases short and J 0 bases short, with 15 bases between. The DNA of the CDR3 is TGTGCCAGCAGCCAGAACGTAGCTGCTTCCTCCTACAATGAGCAGTTCTTC. It translates to CASSQNVAASSYNEQFF.

The sample holds one count of this clonotype. The V call is TRBV7-6, the J call TRBJ2-1; 8 nucleotides match TRBD2. Germline CDR1 SGHVS, CDR2 FNYEAQ. Trimming cost V 5 bases and J 9 bases; bases outside gene matches: 12. The CDR3 is 15 residues long. The CDR3 loop is CASSRSPAGAAEQFF. CDR3 sequence (DNA): TGTGCCAGCAGCCGAAGTCCAGCGGGAGCTGCTGAGCAGTTCTTC.

This clonotype appeared once. The V call is TRBV30, the J call TRBJ2-2; no clear D gene. With 0 bases removed from V and 4 bases from J, the gap between germline ends came to 6 bases. The CDR3 has 13 amino acids. Germline lookup yields CDR1 GTSNPN and CDR2 SVGIG (reference sequence). CDR3: CAWSVGVTGELFF. In DNA, the CDR3 is TGTGCCTGGAGTGTAGGAGTCACCGGGGAGCTGTTTTTT.

V is TRBV3-1 and J is TRBJ2-4; D is undetermined. The CDR3 length is 13 residues. V shed 4 bases and J shed 4 bases, with 8 bases lying between them. From germline, CDR1 is LGHDT and CDR2 YNNKEL (reference sequence). CDR3 DNA sequence: TGTGCCAGCAGCCTTTCCGAAAAAAACATTCAGTACTTC. Translated: CASSLSEKNIQYF.

The V call is TRBV29-1, the J call TRBJ1-1, with a tentative D call TRBD1 (6 bases). The CDR3 runs to 12 residues. Trimming left V 4 bases short and J 4 bases short, with 10 bases between. The germline gives CDR1 SQVTM, CDR2 ANQGSEA. As DNA, the CDR3 is TGCAGCGTTGCGACGGGGGCCACTGAAGCTTTCTTT. This encodes CSVATGATEAFF.

This clonotype was picked up many times. The V and J genes are TRBV7-8 and TRBJ1-5; D unresolved. Germline CDR1 is SGHVS and CDR2 is FQNEAQ. The germline V and J ends were trimmed by 6 bases and 0 bases, with 18 bases remaining between them. This CDR3 has 17 residues. This chain's CDR3 is CASSIMTGGHSNQPQHF. In DNA, the CDR3 is TGTGCCAGCAGTATTATGACGGGAGGGCATAGCAATCAGCCCCAGCATTTT.

The chain couples TRBV27 to TRBJ2-5; D unresolved. The CDR3 runs to 16 residues. The germline gives CDR1 MNHEY, CDR2 SMNVEV (reference sequence). V lost 5 bases and J lost 11, with 27 bases in between. As DNA, the CDR3 is TGTGCCAGCAGTGGCTATCAGAGGTCCCAAGGCGTTGGGCAGTACTTC. Translation: CASSGYQRSQGVGQYF.

V is TRBV2 and J is TRBJ2-5; no reliable D call. This CDR3 contains 14 residues. CDR1 SNHLY and CDR2 FYNNEI come from the germline V gene. V dropped 4 bases and J dropped 1 base, with 10 bases sitting between them. CDR3 in amino acids: CASSGTFGQETQYF. DNA of the CDR3: TGTGCCAGCAGTGGCACGTTTGGCCAAGAGACCCAGTACTTC.

The V gene is TRBV10-3, the J gene TRBJ2-7; 14 bases are a match to TRBD2. J lost 1 base, V lost 2 bases, and 7 bases had no gene match. Germline V CDR1 and CDR2: ENHRY, SYGVKD. This CDR3 has 18 residues. CDR3 sequence: CAISEPGLAGGTSYEQYF. The CDR3 DNA is TGTGCCATCAGTGAGCCAGGACTAGCGGGAGGCACATCCTACGAGCAGTACTTC.

The chain uses TRBV11-2 and TRBJ2-7; no clear D gene. The CDR3 covers 15 residues. The V gene's germline CDR1 is SGHAT and CDR2 FQNNGV. The V gene lost 1 base and the J gene lost 0 bases, with 10 bases spanning the gap. The CDR3 nucleotides are TGTGCCAGCAGCTTAGCGGTCCCGAGCTCCTACGAGCAGTACTTC. Translating it yields CASSLAVPSSYEQYF.

The chain links TRBV15 to TRBJ2-4, with TRBD2 identical over 7 bases. V shed 3 bases and J 1 base; nucleotides not matched to a gene: 0. CDR3 length: 14 residues. Germline lookup yields CDR1 LNHNV and CDR2 YYDKDF (reference sequence). CDR3 nucleotide sequence: TGTGCCACCAGCAGGACTAGCGCCAAAAACATTCAGTACTTC. Residues: CATSRTSAKNIQYF.

The chain carries TRBV27 and TRBJ2-5, with 9 bases lining up with TRBD1. The germline gives CDR1 MNHEY, CDR2 SMNVEV (reference sequence). CDR3 length: 14 amino acids. V lost 4 bases and J lost 4; bases outside the gene matches: 4. CDR3 sequence reads: CASSSGTGRETQYF. CDR3 sequence (DNA): TGTGCCAGCAGTTCAGGGACAGGGCGAGAGACCCAGTACTTC.

The genes are TRBV12-3 or TRBV12-4 and TRBJ2-5; TRBD2 agrees at 11 bases. The tail of the sequence fits TRBJ2-7 better, so the J call may be wrong. This CDR3 region has 16 residues. CDR3 residues: CASSRPTSGTLYEQYF. CDR3 coding DNA: TGTGCCAGCAGCCGACCGACTAGCGGGACGTTATACGAGCAGTACTTC.

This clonotype was counted at least ten times. CDR3 region: CASSYSGGNEKLFF. The DNA of the CDR3 is TGTGCCAGCAGTTACTCAGGGGGTAATGAAAAACTGTTTTTT. V and J are TRBV6-5 and TRBJ1-4; a weak D match, TRBD1 (6 bases). CDR3 size: 14 residues. Germline V CDR1 and CDR2: MNHEY, SVGAGI. Deletions cut 0 bases from V and 4 bases from J, with 6 bases between.

V gene TRBV5-4 combines with J gene TRBJ2-3; 12 bases align to TRBD2. Germline values: CDR1 SGHNT, CDR2 YYREEE (reference sequence). The CDR3 spans 17 residues. Trimming took 4 bases from V and 3 from J; bases not matched to a gene: 9. CDR3 coding DNA: TGTGCCAGCAGCGGAGGACTAGCGGGATTTAAGACAGATACGCAGTATTTT. This encodes CASSGGLAGFKTDTQYF.

This clonotype was observed a handful of times. The chain recombines TRBV10-3 with TRBJ2-5, with TRBD2 identical over 11 bases. The J call could be wrong; TRBJ2-7 is a better fit for the DNA end. Germline lookup yields CDR1 ENHRY and CDR2 SYGVKD. The CDR3 totals 15 residues. DNA of the CDR3: TGTGCCATCAGTGAGAGTCTAGCGGGAGGCTACGAGCAGTACTTC. Protein product: CAISESLAGGYEQYF.

On this clonotype: At one boundary the junction diverges from the germline segment, which might be a read error. This chain links TRBV20-1 with TRBJ2-3, with 9 positions matching TRBD1. Germline V lookup: CDR1 DFQATT, CDR2 SNEGSKA (reference sequence). The CDR3 spans 18 residues. The CDR3 DNA reads as TGCGGTGCTGATGTATTTTATCAGGGACAGGGCAGGACAGATACGCAGTATTTT. Amino acids: CGADVFYQGQGRTDTQYF.

This clonotype was detected many times. The J gene is TRBJ1-5, the V gene TRBV20-1, with 7 bases fitting TRBD1. CDR3 length: 15 residues. J gave up 0 bases and V 6 bases, and 8 bases lay outside the gene matches. The V gene's germline CDR1 is DFQATT and CDR2 SNEGSKA (reference sequence). This CDR3 is CSAHPGQYSNQPQHF. In DNA form, the CDR3 reads TGCAGTGCCCATCCGGGACAGTATAGCAATCAGCCCCAGCATTTT.

Only a few counts were recorded for this clonotype. The genes are TRBV28 and TRBJ2-1; 7 nucleotides agree with TRBD1. After removal of 5 bases from V and 2 bases from J, the junction contained 9 bases not matched to a gene. Looked up from germline, CDR1 is MDHEN and CDR2 is SYDVKM. This CDR3 comprises 16 residues. The CDR3 DNA is TGTGCCAGCAGTCCTCTTGACAGGGCGGCCTACAATGAGCAGTTCTTC. Translated, it gives CASSPLDRAAYNEQFF. Full variable domain (missing parts from reference TRBV28 and TRBJ2-1): DVKVTQSSRYLVKRTGEKVFLECVQDMDHENMFWYRQDPGLGLRLIYFSYDVKMKEKGDIPEGYSVSREKKERFSLILESASTNQTSMYLCASSPLDRAAYNEQFFGPGTRLTVL.

This clonotype was found once. The chain joins TRBV27 to TRBJ2-1, with 10 bases matching TRBD1. CDR1 MNHEY and CDR2 SMNVEV come from the germline V gene (reference sequence). V shed 2 bases, J shed 8 bases, and the junction held 6 bases outside the gene matches. The CDR3 extends over 15 amino acids. The CDR3 sequence is CASSLRQGALDEQFF. The CDR3 DNA reads TGTGCCAGCAGTTTACGACAGGGGGCATTGGATGAGCAGTTCTTC.

The CDR3 DNA reads TGCAGCGTTGATTGGGCTCGGGAGCAGTACTTC. Residues: CSVDWAREQYF. V usage is TRBV29-1 and J usage is TRBJ2-7; D unclear. Germline V CDR1 and CDR2: SQVTM, ANQGSEA. This CDR3 has 11 amino acids. V was cut by 3 bases and J by 7 bases, with 10 bases left in between.

The chain employs TRBV20-1 and TRBJ1-5; perhaps TRBD1 as D (5 bases). This CDR3 comprises 17 residues. V lost 5 bases and J lost 4, with 24 bases in between. CDR1 is DFQATT and CDR2 is SNEGSKA in the germline V gene (reference sequence). As DNA, the CDR3 is TGCAGTGCTCAGACCCGGGACCGAGGGTGGCCAAATCAGCCCCAGCATTTT. It is translated as CSAQTRDRGWPNQPQHF.

This clonotype was recorded a few times. The chain has TRBV20-1 and TRBJ2-5; 9 bases map to TRBD2. J lost 5 bases, V lost 2 bases, and 9 bases had no gene match. CDR1 is DFQATT and CDR2 is SNEGSKA in the germline V gene (reference sequence). The CDR3 contains 15 residues. CDR3 residues: CSARSPGTSLETQYF. The CDR3 nucleotides read TGCAGTGCTAGAAGCCCCGGGACTAGCTTGGAGACCCAGTACTTC.

V gene TRBV11-2 combines with J gene TRBJ2-1; 10 bases align to TRBD2. V shed 5 bases and J 5 bases; nucleotides not matched to a gene: 9. Germline-derived CDR1 and CDR2 are SGHAT and FQNNGV. The CDR3 has 16 amino acids. CDR3 sequence reads: CASSGRTSGQNNEQFF. The CDR3 DNA reads TGTGCCAGCAGCGGCCGGACTAGCGGACAGAACAATGAGCAGTTCTTC.